One sample yielded the 26 T cell receptor beta chains listed below, sequenced in a study of blood T cells in healthy people across ages (dated by TCRdb to between 2014 and 2017). The library relied on 5' RACE. TCRdb names Illumina HiSeq 2500 as the instrument used. A second PCR of 7 to 11 cycles was performed with a sample-barcoded 5' primer and a J-beta primer mix. TCRdb ran its own pipeline on the public reads, namely fastp trimming at Q25 and MiXCR clone calling, and kept in-frame beta chains. One record per CDR3 amino acid sequence lists the most common genes and DNA. The sample table holds about 930,000 distinct CDR3 sequences, of which almost 30% were seen once. The ten largest clonotypes hold roughly 10% of the sample. These data are also associated with another study on T cells of mothers and their children.

The sequencing sample was made of blood. Receptors originate from a woman aged 35 to 49 in good health.

The V gene is TRBV18, the J gene TRBJ2-3; D is unresolved. The CDR3 has 13 amino acids. The ends were cut back, 0 bases at V and 10 bases at J, with 11 bases in the middle. CDR1 and CDR2 (germline): KGHSH, LQKENI. CDR3 residues: CASSPPGGSAQYF. CDR3 nucleotide sequence: TGTGCCAGCTCACCACCGGGCGGCTCCGCGCAGTATTTT.

In the case of this clonotype: A much larger clone sits a single nucleotide away, making a read error possible. The V call is TRBV18, the J call TRBJ2-4, with 10 bases identical to TRBD1. This CDR3 spans 18 amino acids. The ends lost 2 bases at V and 13 bases at J; junction bases unmatched: 20. Germline CDR1 and CDR2: KGHSH and LQKENI. The CDR3 sequence: CASSPKRASGQGSNEQYF. CDR3 sequence (DNA): TGTGCCAGCTCACCAAAAAGGGCTTCGGGACAGGGGTCCAATGAGCAGTACTTC.

The V and J genes are TRBV20-1 and TRBJ2-1; 14 bases match TRBD2. This CDR3 region has 15 residues. Unmatched junction bases numbered 8, after V lost 4 bases and J lost 9 bases. CDR1 DFQATT and CDR2 SNEGSKA come from the germline V gene (reference sequence). The CDR3 DNA follows: TGCAGTGCTAAGCGACTAGCGGGGGGGCGAGGTGAGCAGTTCTTC. Residues: CSAKRLAGGRGEQFF.

The rearrangement links TRBV5-4 to TRBJ1-4; D gene unclear. The CDR3 is 13 amino acids. Germline V gene lookup returns CDR1 SGHNT and CDR2 YYREEE (reference sequence). The V end was cut by 4 bases, the J end by 9 bases, with 13 bases between. CDR3 loop: CASSGGMPKKLFF. The CDR3 nucleotides are TGTGCCAGCAGCGGAGGGATGCCTAAAAAACTGTTTTTT. The variable domain in full, completed from reference TRBV5-4 and TRBJ1-4, reads ETGVTQSPTHLIKTRGQQVTLRCSSQSGHNTVSWYQQALGQGPQFIFQYYREEENGRGNFPPRFSGLQFPNYSSELNVNALELDDSALYLCASSGGMPKKLFFGSGTQLSVL.

This clonotype was picked up many times. A clone one base away is much larger, so this may be a read error. The chain joins TRBV5-1 to TRBJ2-5, with a possible D match to TRBD1 (5 bases). The V gene's germline CDR1 is SGHRS and CDR2 YFSETQ. Trimming cost V 4 bases and J 5 bases, with 12 bases left between them. There are 13 residues in the CDR3. This CDR3 reads CASSPVRGETQYF. CDR3 DNA: TGCGCCAGCAGCCCAGTAAGGGGCGAGACCCAGTACTTC. Full variable domain (missing parts from reference TRBV5-1 and TRBJ2-5): KAGVTQTPRYLIKTRGQQVTLSCSPISGHRSVSWYQQTPGQGLQFLFEYFSETQRNKGNFPGRFSGRQFSNSRSEMNVSTLELGDSALYLCASSPVRGETQYFGPGTRLLVL.

The rearrangement uses TRBV20-1 and TRBJ2-2; TRBD2 matches 7 bases. CDR3 length equals 16 residues. V gave up 1 base and J gave up 0 bases; unmatched junction bases: 5. Germline CDR1 and CDR2: DFQATT and SNEGSKA (reference sequence). CDR3 region: CSARVRRGTNTGELFF. DNA for the CDR3: TGCAGTGCTAGAGTAAGGCGGGGGACGAACACCGGGGAGCTGTTTTTT.

This clonotype was found a few times. The chain couples TRBV11-3 to TRBJ2-3; 8 bases map to TRBD1. Unmatched junction bases numbered 8, after V lost 4 bases and J lost 2 bases. CDR3 length equals 16 residues. The germline CDR1 and CDR2 sequences are SGHNT and YENEEA. The CDR3 region is CASSSLTGAFTDTQYF. Here the CDR3 DNA reads TGTGCCAGCAGCTCGTTGACAGGGGCGTTCACAGATACGCAGTATTTT.

The rearrangement uses TRBV5-1 and TRBJ1-1; possibly TRBD1 for D (5 bases). Trimming took off 3 bases at V and 1 base at J, with 13 bases between the two ends. Germline V gene sequence: CDR1 SGHRS, CDR2 YFSETQ. This CDR3 has 15 residues. The CDR3 here is CASSSAVTGNTEAFF. CDR3 bases: TGCGCCAGCAGCTCCGCGGTTACAGGGAACACTGAAGCTTTCTTT.

This sequence joins TRBV7-8 and TRBJ1-5, with D hard to call. The CDR3 has 12 amino acids. The V and J ends lost 10 bases and 2 bases respectively, with 9 bases between them. The V gene's germline CDR1 is SGHVS and CDR2 FQNEAQ. The chain's CDR3 is CATTQGNQPQHF. In nucleotides, the CDR3 is TGTGCCACCACCCAGGGCAATCAGCCCCAGCATTTT.

The genes are TRBV2 and TRBJ1-5; D possibly corresponds to TRBD1 (5 bases). The CDR3 is 14 amino acids. V gave up 3 bases and J gave up 11 bases, with 17 bases separating them. Germline V gives CDR1 SNHLY, CDR2 FYNNEI. The CDR3 reads CASSDRTARGSQHF. CDR3 nucleotide sequence: TGTGCCAGCAGTGACCGGACGGCCCGGGGGTCCCAGCATTTT.

This clonotype was counted a few times. The chain combines TRBV10-3 with TRBJ1-5, with a tentative D call TRBD1 (5 bases). The CDR3 spans 14 residues. Germline V gives CDR1 ENHRY, CDR2 SYGVKD. The germline V and J ends were trimmed by 4 bases and 6 bases, with 13 bases remaining between them. CDR3 amino acids: CAISVGGATQPQHF. The CDR3 DNA reads as TGTGCCATCAGTGTTGGAGGGGCCACTCAGCCCCAGCATTTT.

With respect to this clonotype: One end of the junction varies from germline; a read error may be responsible. The genes are TRBV4-1 and TRBJ2-5; 7 nucleotides agree with TRBD2. Germline V gives CDR1 MGHRA, CDR2 YSYEKL. CDR3 length: 14 residues. CDR3 in DNA: TGCGCCAGCGGCCAAATTGGGGGGGAAGAGACCCAGTACTTC. This sequence encodes CASGQIGGEETQYF.

This clonotype was counted many times. The rearrangement joins TRBV29-1 to TRBJ2-5; D unclear. This CDR3 comprises 14 residues. V lost 6 bases to trimming and J lost 3 bases, with 17 bases between them. CDR1 and CDR2 from the germline V gene are SQVTM and ANQGSEA. CDR3 loop: CSVAPTNMEETQYF. CDR3 in DNA: TGCAGCGTCGCCCCAACAAACATGGAAGAGACCCAGTACTTC.

There are many counts of this clonotype. The chain combines TRBV7-9 with TRBJ2-7; 9 bases map to TRBD1. The CDR3 consists of 13 residues. The V gene end was trimmed by 5 bases and the J gene end by 5 bases; junction bases not matched to a gene: 4. Germline CDR1 and CDR2: SEHNR and FQNEAQ (reference sequence). DNA for the CDR3: TGTGCCAGCAGCCCTACAGGGGGCCACGAGCAGTACTTC. Its protein is CASSPTGGHEQYF.

V gene TRBV4-2 combines with J gene TRBJ1-4; D possibly corresponds to TRBD1 (6 bases). Germline V CDR1 and CDR2: LGHNA, YNFKEQ. This CDR3 region has 16 residues. V dropped 0 bases and J dropped 5 bases, with 13 bases sitting between them. CDR3: CASSQDRGGGNEKLFF. The DNA of the CDR3 is TGTGCCAGCAGCCAAGATCGTGGAGGGGGGAATGAAAAACTGTTTTTT.

Ten or more counts support this clonotype. The chain links TRBV6-5 to TRBJ2-1; TRBD1 or TRBD2 may be the D gene (5 bases each). The CDR3 is 14 amino acids. Per the germline V gene, CDR1 is MNHEY and CDR2 is SVGAGI. Trimming left V 2 bases short and J 4 bases short, with 9 bases between. The CDR3 DNA reads TGTGCCAGCAGTTACGGGGGACGGTACAATGAGCAGTTCTTC. It encodes CASSYGGRYNEQFF.

In its sample, this clonotype was seen many times. This clone may be a read error of a much larger clone one base away. V and J are TRBV11-2 and TRBJ2-4; a possible D gene is TRBD1 (6 bases). This CDR3 has 15 residues. CDR1 and CDR2 (germline): SGHAT, FQNNGV. Trimming left V 1 base short and J 13 bases short, with 20 bases between. CDR3 loop: CASSLVTGFGNEQYF. The CDR3 DNA sequence: TGTGCCAGCAGCTTAGTCACAGGGTTCGGCAATGAGCAGTACTTC.

This clonotype came up many times. The chain recombines TRBV12-3 or TRBV12-4 with TRBJ2-4; TRBD1 or TRBD2 may be the D gene (7 bases each). V lost 6 bases, J lost 8 bases, and 17 bases lay in between. CDR3 size: 14 residues. DNA of the CDR3: TGTGCCAGCAGACCAGGGGGGGGGTTGGACATTCAGTACTTC. It is translated as CASRPGGGLDIQYF.

The rearrangement joins TRBV7-8 to TRBJ2-4; perhaps TRBD2 as D (7 bases). The germline CDR1 and CDR2 sequences are SGHVS and FQNEAQ. Trimming removed 5 bases at V and 13 bases at J, with 27 bases between. The CDR3 length is 16 residues. The CDR3 spells CASSPRGGGGLGEQYF. DNA of the CDR3: TGTGCCAGCAGCCCCCGGGGTGGCGGGGGCTTAGGTGAGCAGTACTTC.

The rearrangement uses TRBV20-1 and TRBJ1-2, with a weak D call TRBD1 (5 bases). CDR3 length equals 12 residues. The germline CDR1 and CDR2 sequences are DFQATT and SNEGSKA (reference sequence). V lost 3 bases and J lost 3, with 8 bases in between. Written as DNA, the CDR3 is TGCAGTGCTAGCAGGGCCGACTATGGCTACACCTTC. Encoded protein: CSASRADYGYTF.

This clonotype was observed once. The gene calls are TRBV24-1 and TRBJ2-1; D uncertain. CDR1 KGHDR and CDR2 SFDVKD come from the germline V gene. This CDR3 is 15 amino acids long. Trimming pared 4 bases from V and 4 bases from J, leaving 13 bases between. Here the CDR3 reads CATSETLTRYNEQFF. The CDR3 DNA sequence: TGTGCCACCAGTGAAACCCTTACACGGTACAATGAGCAGTTCTTC.

The chain recombines TRBV24-1 with TRBJ2-2; 7 bases fit TRBD2. V shed 4 bases and J 7 bases; nucleotides not matched to a gene: 14. Germline V gene lookup returns CDR1 KGHDR and CDR2 SFDVKD. The CDR3 has 17 amino acids. In DNA, the CDR3 is TGTGCCACCAGTGAGGGAAGGAAGGGACTACGAGGCGGGGAGCTGTTTTTT. This encodes CATSEGRKGLRGGELFF.

This clonotype has only a few counts. The genes are TRBV20-1 and TRBJ2-1; tentatively, D is TRBD2 (7 bases). The CDR3 totals 12 residues. Trimming removed 4 bases at V and 8 bases at J, with 12 bases between. Germline CDR1 DFQATT, CDR2 SNEGSKA (reference sequence). The CDR3 region has the DNA TGCAGTGCTAAGGGGGGGGGGCATGAGCAGTTCTTC. Its protein product is CSAKGGGHEQFF.

The rearrangement joins TRBV11-2 to TRBJ2-1; possibly TRBD1 or TRBD2 for D (5 bases each). Per the germline V gene, CDR1 is SGHAT and CDR2 is FQNNGV. V was cut by 2 bases and J by 4 bases, with 12 bases left in between. The length of the CDR3 is 15 residues. CDR3 nucleotide sequence: TGTGCCAGCAGCTTAAGGGGAGAGAGGTACAATGAGCAGTTCTTC. This gives the protein CASSLRGERYNEQFF.

The chain links TRBV11-2 to TRBJ1-1; 10 nucleotides align to TRBD1. J was trimmed by 12 bases and V by 5 bases; bases with no gene match: 18. The CDR3 is made up of 16 amino acids. The germline gives CDR1 SGHAT, CDR2 FQNNGV. The CDR3 region has the DNA TGTGCCAGCAGCCCGTCTTCGGGTTCGACAGGGGGCCGGTCTTTCTTT. Translated, it gives CASSPSSGSTGGRSFF.

The chain carries TRBV29-1 and TRBJ1-1, with D perhaps TRBD1 (6 bases). The CDR3 is 14 amino acids. Germline V gives CDR1 SQVTM, CDR2 ANQGSEA. The germline V and J ends were trimmed by 3 bases and 7 bases, with 18 bases remaining between them. CDR3 sequence reads: CSVDSGAVSREAFF. CDR3 bases: TGCAGCGTTGACTCGGGGGCCGTCTCGCGTGAAGCTTTCTTT.